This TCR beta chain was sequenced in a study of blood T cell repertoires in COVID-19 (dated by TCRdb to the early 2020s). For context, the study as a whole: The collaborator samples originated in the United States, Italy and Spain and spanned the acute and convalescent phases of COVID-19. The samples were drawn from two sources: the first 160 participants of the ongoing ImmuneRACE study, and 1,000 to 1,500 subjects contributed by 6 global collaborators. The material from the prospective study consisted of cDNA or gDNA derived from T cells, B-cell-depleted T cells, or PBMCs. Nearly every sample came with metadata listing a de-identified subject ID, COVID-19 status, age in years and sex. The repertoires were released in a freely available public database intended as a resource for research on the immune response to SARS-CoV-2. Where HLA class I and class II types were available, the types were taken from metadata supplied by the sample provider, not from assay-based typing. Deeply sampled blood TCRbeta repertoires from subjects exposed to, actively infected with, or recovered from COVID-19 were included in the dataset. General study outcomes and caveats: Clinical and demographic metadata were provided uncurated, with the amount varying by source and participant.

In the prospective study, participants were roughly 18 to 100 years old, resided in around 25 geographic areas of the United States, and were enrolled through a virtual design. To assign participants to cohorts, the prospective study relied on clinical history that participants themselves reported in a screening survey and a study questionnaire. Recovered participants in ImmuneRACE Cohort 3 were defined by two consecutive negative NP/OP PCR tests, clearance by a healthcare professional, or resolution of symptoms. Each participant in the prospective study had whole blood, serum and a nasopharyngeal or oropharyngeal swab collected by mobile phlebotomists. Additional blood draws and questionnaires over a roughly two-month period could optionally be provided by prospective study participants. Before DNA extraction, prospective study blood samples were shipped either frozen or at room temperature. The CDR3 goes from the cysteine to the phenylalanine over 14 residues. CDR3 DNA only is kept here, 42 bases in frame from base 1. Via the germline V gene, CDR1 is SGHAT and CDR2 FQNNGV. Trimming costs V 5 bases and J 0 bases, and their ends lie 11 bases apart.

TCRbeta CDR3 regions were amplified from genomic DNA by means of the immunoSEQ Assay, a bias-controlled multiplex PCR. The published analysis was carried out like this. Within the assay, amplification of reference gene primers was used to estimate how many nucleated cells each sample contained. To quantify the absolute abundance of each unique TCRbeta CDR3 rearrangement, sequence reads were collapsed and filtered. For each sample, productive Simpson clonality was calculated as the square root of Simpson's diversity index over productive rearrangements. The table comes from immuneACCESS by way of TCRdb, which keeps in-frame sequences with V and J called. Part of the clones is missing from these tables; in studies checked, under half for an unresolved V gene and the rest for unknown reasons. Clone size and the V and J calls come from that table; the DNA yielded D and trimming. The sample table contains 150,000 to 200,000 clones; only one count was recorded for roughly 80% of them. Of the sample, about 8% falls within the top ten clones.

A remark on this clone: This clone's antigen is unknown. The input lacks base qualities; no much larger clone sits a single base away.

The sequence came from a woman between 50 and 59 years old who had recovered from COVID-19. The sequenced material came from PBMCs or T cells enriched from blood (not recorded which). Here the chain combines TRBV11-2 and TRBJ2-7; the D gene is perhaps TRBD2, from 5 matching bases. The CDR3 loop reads CASSPSGYSYEQYF. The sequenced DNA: TGTGCCAGCAGCCCCTCGGGGTACTCCTACGAGCAGTACTTC.